The clone carrying this T cell receptor (beta chain) was observed at least ten times. The antigen remains undetermined. In TCRdb, the 5' RACE reads were re-called with MiXCR into one record per CDR3 protein. The sample shows 15,000 to 20,000 distinct CDR3 sequences, around 10% of them seen only once. A blood bank in Maryland, USA, provided the volunteers who served as healthy controls. CD4+ or CD8+ T cells, around 1 million per library, were used for sorted libraries. The CDR3 covers 15 residues. V lost 1 base to trimming and J lost 1 base, with 13 bases between them. From germline, CDR1 is DFQATT and CDR2 SNEGSKA (reference sequence). This sample was included in a study of neurological immune-mediated disorders. The study, taken as a whole, reports: The expanded clones of different subjects shared no CDR3 amino acid sequences (suggesting private repertoires in all groups).

This sequence originates from a woman aged 45-60 years in good health. Specimen: CD8+ T cells from blood. The chain recombines TRBV20-1 with TRBJ2-5, with D possibly being TRBD2 (5 bases). CDR3 nucleotides: TGCAGTGCTAGAGGGGCCCGGACTCCCCAAGAGACCCAGTACTTC. Its protein product is CSARGARTPQETQYF.